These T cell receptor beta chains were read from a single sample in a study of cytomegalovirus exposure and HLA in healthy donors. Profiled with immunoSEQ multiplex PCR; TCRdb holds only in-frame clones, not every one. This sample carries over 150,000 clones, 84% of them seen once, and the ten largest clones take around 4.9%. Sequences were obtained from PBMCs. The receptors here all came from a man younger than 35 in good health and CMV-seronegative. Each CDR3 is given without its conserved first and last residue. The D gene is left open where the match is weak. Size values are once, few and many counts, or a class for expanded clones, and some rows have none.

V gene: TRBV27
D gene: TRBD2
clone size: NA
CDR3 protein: ASSPGGPNEQY

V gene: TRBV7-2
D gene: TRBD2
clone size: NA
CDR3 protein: ASSFSGRVADTQY

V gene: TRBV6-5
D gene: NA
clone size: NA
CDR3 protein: ASSGRGEQPQH

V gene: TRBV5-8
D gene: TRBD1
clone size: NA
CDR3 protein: ASSSPTGSSYEQY

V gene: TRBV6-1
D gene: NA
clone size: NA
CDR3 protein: ASMGRAVVQPQH

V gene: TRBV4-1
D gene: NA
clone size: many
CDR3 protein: ASSFSHESYEQY

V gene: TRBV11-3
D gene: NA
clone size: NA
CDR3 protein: ASSRASPVLAQY

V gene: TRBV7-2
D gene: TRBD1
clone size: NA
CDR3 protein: ASSSTRWTGETQY

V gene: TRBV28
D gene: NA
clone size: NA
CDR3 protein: ASRTEGGGGNTIY

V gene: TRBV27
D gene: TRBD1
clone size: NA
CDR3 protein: ASSLLQGTGSYEQY

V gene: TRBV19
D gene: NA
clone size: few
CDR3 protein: ASSLTGIEAF

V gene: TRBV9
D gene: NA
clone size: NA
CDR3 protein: ASSVQGGIVANVLT

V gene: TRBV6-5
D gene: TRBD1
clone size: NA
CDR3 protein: ASSSRDRANTEAF

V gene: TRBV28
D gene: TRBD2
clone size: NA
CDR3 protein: ATYQRLLAGVAHTDTQY

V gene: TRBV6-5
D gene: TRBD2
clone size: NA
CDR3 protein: ASKLAGPYEQY

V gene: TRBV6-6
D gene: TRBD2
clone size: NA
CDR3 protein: ASRNSGRSSYNEQF

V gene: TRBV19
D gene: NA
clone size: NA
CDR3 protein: ASSIQGGESF

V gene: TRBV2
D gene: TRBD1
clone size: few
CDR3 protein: ASGTAISYEQY

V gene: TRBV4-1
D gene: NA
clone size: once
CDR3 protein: ASSQEWQDLLSYEQY

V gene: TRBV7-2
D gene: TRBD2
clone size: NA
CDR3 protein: ASSFPGLDTYNEQF

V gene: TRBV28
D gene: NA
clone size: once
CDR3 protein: ASSQRRDNNYEQY

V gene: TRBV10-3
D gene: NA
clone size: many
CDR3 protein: AIRADRFPEAF

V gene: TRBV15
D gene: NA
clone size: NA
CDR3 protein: ATSRGGTEDSYEQY

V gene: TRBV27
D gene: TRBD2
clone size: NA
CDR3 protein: ASSSGGSGSPEQY

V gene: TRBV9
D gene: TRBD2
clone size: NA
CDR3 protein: ASSVRIRAGGENTGELF

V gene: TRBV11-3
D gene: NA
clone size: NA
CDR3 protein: ASSLAVRGEQY

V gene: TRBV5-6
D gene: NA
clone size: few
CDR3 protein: ASSFYGTSKKQF

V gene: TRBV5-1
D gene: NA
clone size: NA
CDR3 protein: ASSLARGVSGANVLT

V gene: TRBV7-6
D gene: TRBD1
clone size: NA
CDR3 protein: ASSLGAGGTEAF

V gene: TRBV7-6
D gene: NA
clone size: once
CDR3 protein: ASSLGGGGPTDTQY

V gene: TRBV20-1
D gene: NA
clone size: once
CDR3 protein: SARAGPQAF

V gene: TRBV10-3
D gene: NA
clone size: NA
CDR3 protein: AVSPQQVPGETQY

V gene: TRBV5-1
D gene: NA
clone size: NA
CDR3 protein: ASSSAVGTLEQF

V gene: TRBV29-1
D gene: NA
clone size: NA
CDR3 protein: SVEEGEQTAWEQY

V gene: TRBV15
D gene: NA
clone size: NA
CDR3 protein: ATSRASDIGVEQY

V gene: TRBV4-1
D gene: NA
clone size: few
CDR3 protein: ASSQKPQGSGANVLT